Each of the 26 T cell receptor beta chains below was sequenced from the same sample in a study of cytomegalovirus exposure and HLA in healthy donors. PCR amplification relied on 60 Vbeta primers (plus 13 Jbeta primers). Produced via immunoSEQ multiplex PCR; TCRdb's table is partial and in-frame only. The table has some 45,000 clones, about nine tenths seen once. Sample: PBMCs. Source of these receptors: a woman aged 40 to 49 in good health and CMV-seropositive.

The V call is TRBV7-9, the J call TRBJ2-3, with a possible D match to TRBD1 (5 bases). The CDR3 length is 17 residues. V was clipped by 0 bases and J by 1 base, with 14 bases between them. Germline lookup yields CDR1 SEHNR and CDR2 FQNEAQ (reference sequence). CDR3 in amino acids: CASSLALRDDRTDTQYF. The CDR3, as DNA: TGTGCCAGCAGCTTAGCGCTCAGGGATGATCGCACAGATACGCAGTATTTT.

The rearrangement uses TRBV6-5 and TRBJ1-1; D is perhaps TRBD1 (5 bases). Germline loops: CDR1 MNHEY, CDR2 SVGAGI. This CDR3 has 15 amino acids. V was pared by 2 bases and J by 0 bases, with 10 bases between. CDR3 in amino acids: CASSYALGVNTEAFF. CDR3 DNA sequence: TGTGCCAGCAGTTACGCATTAGGGGTGAACACTGAAGCTTTCTTT.

The CDR3 loop is CASSPTGGSYEQYF. As DNA, the CDR3 is TGTGCCAGCTCACCCACAGGGGGCTCCTACGAGCAGTACTTC. J is TRBJ2-7 and V is TRBV18, with 8 positions matching TRBD1. The CDR3 runs 14 residues. Germline V gene lookup returns CDR1 KGHSH and CDR2 LQKENI. Trimming removed 3 bases from V and 0 bases from J; junction bases left unmatched: 1.

The J gene is TRBJ2-7, the V gene TRBV19; 14 positions match TRBD2. The CDR3 has 20 amino acids. Trimming cost V 3 bases and J 4 bases; bases outside gene matches: 17. Germline V gives CDR1 LNHDA, CDR2 SQIVND (reference sequence). CDR3 nucleotides: TGTGCCAGTAGTATCCGACCAGCGGGACTAGCGGGAGAACATACTTACGAGCAGTACTTC. Translation gives CASSIRPAGLAGEHTYEQYF. Full variable domain (rest looked up from reference TRBV19 and TRBJ2-7): DGGITQSPKYLFRKEGQNVTLSCEQNLNHDAMYWYRQDPGQGLRLIYYSQIVNDFQKGDIAEGYSVSREKKESFPLTVTSAQKNPTAFYLCASSIRPAGLAGEHTYEQYFGPGTRLTVT.

V and J are TRBV5-6 and TRBJ2-5; 10 nucleotides line up with TRBD2. The CDR3 has 14 residues. The junction had 0 bases not matched to a gene; V was cut back by 0 bases and J by 4 bases. CDR1 is SGHDT, CDR2 YYEEEE, per germline. The DNA of the CDR3 is TGTGCCAGCAGCTTGGGACTAGCGGGAGAGACCCAGTACTTC. It encodes CASSLGLAGETQYF.

This clone was observed once. The V and J genes are TRBV25-1 and TRBJ2-5, with 7 nucleotides matching TRBD1. CDR1 is MGHDK and CDR2 is SYGVNS in the germline V gene. The V gene end was trimmed by 6 bases and the J gene end by 2 bases; junction bases not matched to a gene: 9. This CDR3 is built from 15 residues. CDR3 sequence reads: CASSAPGQAQETQYF. The CDR3 region has the DNA TGTGCCAGCAGCGCTCCCGGACAGGCTCAAGAGACCCAGTACTTC. Supplemented by reference TRBV25-1 and TRBJ2-5, the full variable domain reads EADIYQTPRYLVIGTGKKITLECSQTMGHDKMYWYQQDPGMELHLIHYSYGVNSTEKGDLSSESTVSRIRTEHFPLTLESARPSHTSQYLCASSAPGQAQETQYFGPGTRLLVL.

The count of this clone is one. The gene calls are TRBV28 and TRBJ2-7; 8 bases match TRBD1. Unmatched junction bases numbered 6, after V lost 6 bases and J lost 2 bases. CDR3 length equals 14 residues. Germline assignment: CDR1 MDHEN and CDR2 SYDVKM. DNA for the CDR3: TGTGCCAGCAGCCCGGGACAGGAAGCCTACGAGCAGTACTTC. Translated, it gives CASSPGQEAYEQYF.

The chain carries TRBV7-9 and TRBJ2-3; the D gene is possibly TRBD1 (5 bases). CDR3 length: 17 residues. In germline, CDR1 is SEHNR, CDR2 FQNEAQ (reference sequence). V dropped 4 bases and J dropped 3 bases, with 20 bases sitting between them. In nucleotides, the CDR3 is TGTGCCAGCAGCTCACAAAGGTACAGGACGAAAACAGATACGCAGTATTTT. It translates to CASSSQRYRTKTDTQYF.

The CDR3 DNA reads as TGTGCCTCCGGAGCGGACAGATCCAAAAACATTCAGTACTTC. The encoded protein is CASGADRSKNIQYF. The chain carries TRBV10-3 and TRBJ2-4; D is perhaps TRBD1 (6 bases). V was pared by 11 bases and J by 2 bases, with 16 bases between. This CDR3 spans 14 amino acids. The germline gives CDR1 ENHRY, CDR2 SYGVKD.

This clone has only a few counts. V gene TRBV27 combines with J gene TRBJ2-1, with 11 bases that match TRBD2. The germline V gene has CDR1 MNHEY and CDR2 SMNVEV (reference sequence). This CDR3 has 18 residues. V lost 3 bases and J lost 5; bases outside the gene matches: 12. CDR3 sequence (DNA): TGTGCCAGCAGTTTTAGTTCCCTACTAGCGGGAGTGGACAATGAGCAGTTCTTC. Protein sequence: CASSFSSLLAGVDNEQFF.

V gene TRBV18 combines with J gene TRBJ2-5; D is perhaps TRBD1 (6 bases). Germline V lookup: CDR1 KGHSH, CDR2 LQKENI. This CDR3 contains 16 residues. Trimming cost V 4 bases and J 3 bases, with 18 bases left between them. CDR3 sequence reads: CASSLNPGHVEETQYF. CDR3 coding DNA: TGTGCCAGCTCACTAAATCCGGGACATGTTGAAGAGACCCAGTACTTC.

V and J are TRBV14 and TRBJ2-7; D perhaps matches TRBD2 (6 bases). V lost 4 bases to trimming and J lost 0 bases, with 10 bases between them. CDR3 length: 14 residues. Germline values: CDR1 SGHDN, CDR2 FVKESK. CDR3 amino acids: CASSRYGSSYEQYF. The CDR3 region has the DNA TGTGCCAGCAGCCGGTACGGGAGCTCCTACGAGCAGTACTTC.

The chain combines TRBV19 with TRBJ2-7, with D maybe TRBD1 (6 bases). CDR1 is LNHDA, CDR2 SQIVND, per germline (reference sequence). Trimming pared 5 bases from V and 5 bases from J, leaving 13 bases between. The CDR3 spans 13 residues. The CDR3 coding sequence is TGTGCCAGTAGTGGCCGGACAGAGGACGAGCAGTACTTC. Protein: CASSGRTEDEQYF.

J is TRBJ2-7 and V is TRBV6-5; D perhaps matches TRBD1 (5 bases). The germline V gene encodes CDR1 MNHEY and CDR2 SVGAGI. CDR3 size: 13 residues. Between the trimmed V and J ends, which lost 7 bases and 2 bases, there was a span of 12 bases. CDR3 DNA: TGTGCCAGCACCAATAGACAGACCTACGAGCAGTACTTC. Translation: CASTNRQTYEQYF.

J is TRBJ2-5 and V is TRBV7-9; no definite D call. The last part of the DNA fits TRBJ2-7 better; the J call may be wrong. Germline-derived CDR1 and CDR2 are SEHNR and FQNEAQ (reference sequence). The CDR3 spans 15 residues. The CDR3 protein is CASSLAGVPSYEQYF. The DNA for the CDR3 is TGTGCCAGCAGCTTAGCCGGAGTACCCTCCTACGAGCAGTACTTC.

V usage is TRBV10-2 and J usage is TRBJ2-5, with D possibly being TRBD1 (5 bases). Trimming took 3 bases from V and 4 from J, leaving 6 bases between them. Germline V lookup: CDR1 WSHSY, CDR2 SAAADI. The CDR3 totals 12 residues. DNA for the CDR3: TGCGCCAGCAGTGAAAGGGGAGAGACCCAGTACTTC. The encoded protein is CASSERGETQYF.

The V call is TRBV10-2, the J call TRBJ2-7; perhaps TRBD2 as D (6 bases). Trimming stripped 4 bases from V and 6 bases from J, with 16 bases between. The CDR3 runs to 14 residues. Germline loops: CDR1 WSHSY, CDR2 SAAADI. CDR3 loop: CASSGPGARGEQYF. The CDR3 region has the DNA TGCGCCAGCAGTGGGCCGGGAGCCCGGGGCGAGCAGTACTTC.

The chain is built from TRBV5-6 and TRBJ2-3; 7 bases are shared with TRBD2. Looked up from germline, CDR1 is SGHDT and CDR2 is YYEEEE. This CDR3 region has 15 residues. The junction had 4 bases not matched to a gene; V was cut back by 0 bases and J by 3 bases. The CDR3 region has the DNA TGTGCCAGCAGCTTGGGGTGGCGGGGGACAGATACGCAGTATTTT. Translation gives CASSLGWRGTDTQYF.

V usage is TRBV5-1 and J usage is TRBJ2-2; 8 positions match TRBD1. The CDR3 totals 15 residues. CDR1 SGHRS and CDR2 YFSETQ come from the germline V gene. V trimming: 4 bases; J trimming: 5 bases; junction bases outside the gene matches: 7. CDR3 coding DNA: TGCGCCAGCAGCCCTACGACAGGGGAAACCGGGGAGCTGTTTTTT. It is translated as CASSPTTGETGELFF.

J is TRBJ2-5 and V is TRBV28, with D possibly matching TRBD2 (6 bases). The CDR3 totals 16 residues. The germline CDR1 and CDR2 sequences are MDHEN and SYDVKM. Trimming cost V 2 bases and J 7 bases, with 20 bases left between them. The CDR3 is CASSLGGKAGRGTQYF. CDR3 in DNA: TGTGCCAGCAGTTTAGGGGGGAAAGCTGGTCGAGGGACCCAGTACTTC.

V usage is TRBV28 and J usage is TRBJ1-2; possibly TRBD1 for D (6 bases). V was pared by 5 bases and J by 4 bases, with 20 bases between. CDR3 length: 16 residues. CDR1 MDHEN and CDR2 SYDVKM come from the germline V gene. CDR3 protein: CASSDEQGMPGYGYTF. The CDR3 DNA reads TGTGCCAGCAGTGATGAACAGGGAATGCCGGGCTATGGCTACACCTTC.

The V gene is TRBV9, the J gene TRBJ2-1; 8 positions agree with TRBD2. Germline-derived CDR1 and CDR2 are SGDLS and YYNGEE. Trimming removed 2 bases from V and 9 bases from J; junction bases left unmatched: 7. CDR3 length equals 14 residues. The CDR3 nucleotides are TGTGCCAGCAGCGTGCAAGCGGGAGTAAGTGAGCAGTTCTTC. It encodes CASSVQAGVSEQFF. The variable domain in full, with the rest retrieved from reference TRBV9 and TRBJ2-1, is DSGVTQTPKHLITATGQRVTLRCSPRSGDLSVYWYQQSLDQGLQFLIQYYNGEERAKGNILERFSAQQFPDLHSELNLSSLELGDSALYFCASSVQAGVSEQFFGPGTRLTVL.

This rearrangement joins TRBV6-5 to TRBJ2-7; no firm D call. The germline V and J ends were trimmed by 5 bases and 4 bases, with 12 bases remaining between them. There are 13 residues in the CDR3. Germline-derived CDR1 and CDR2 are MNHEY and SVGAGI. CDR3 nucleotides: TGTGCCAGCAGTGACGGCGGTAGGTACGAGCAGTACTTC. Amino acid sequence: CASSDGGRYEQYF.

The chain links TRBV18 to TRBJ1-2; D gene uncertain. Germline CDR1 is KGHSH and CDR2 is LQKENI. The V gene lost 3 bases and the J gene lost 5 bases, with 16 bases spanning the gap. The CDR3 loop spans 15 amino acids. CDR3 coding DNA: TGTGCCAGCTCACCGGTGTCTGAGGGCGTTTATGGCTACACCTTC. Residues: CASSPVSEGVYGYTF.

V is TRBV11-2 and J is TRBJ2-1; TRBD2 matches at 7 bases. Germline CDR1 SGHAT, CDR2 FQNNGV. The CDR3 runs to 17 residues. V lost 1 base and J lost 4; bases outside the gene matches: 10. The CDR3 loop is CASSLAVSSGTYNEQFF. The CDR3 DNA follows: TGTGCCAGCAGCTTAGCGGTGTCGAGCGGGACTTACAATGAGCAGTTCTTC.

The CDR3 region has the DNA TGTGCCAGTAGTACAGGGTACGACTACGAGCAGTACTTC. Its protein is CASSTGYDYEQYF. The chain combines TRBV19 with TRBJ2-7, with D perhaps TRBD1 (5 bases). The CDR3 runs to 13 residues. V shed 4 bases and J shed 3 bases, with 10 bases lying between them. Germline V gene sequence: CDR1 LNHDA, CDR2 SQIVND (reference sequence). The full variable domain, rest sourced from reference TRBV19 and TRBJ2-7, is DGGITQSPKYLFRKEGQNVTLSCEQNLNHDAMYWYRQDPGQGLRLIYYSQIVNDFQKGDIAEGYSVSREKKESFPLTVTSAQKNPTAFYLCASSTGYDYEQYFGPGTRLTVT.